This T cell receptor beta chain comes out of a study of blood T cells in healthy people across ages. Trimming pared 5 bases from V and 1 base from J, leaving 13 bases between. The CDR3 length is 15 residues. The germline V gene encodes CDR1 SEHNR and CDR2 FQNEAQ (reference sequence). The second PCR ran roughly 7 to 12 cycles with a sample-barcoded 5' primer and J-beta primers. TCRdb ran MiXCR on the 5' RACE reads and lists one entry per CDR3 protein. The data show more than 1,000,000 distinct CDR3 sequences, approximately 25% seen once. General study points: Diversity of TCR beta per million T cells declined in a roughly linear way with age.

With regard to this clonotype: Antigen specificity is unknown.

This sample also appeared in a second study, on T cells of mothers and their children. That paper states: Sequencing got over 8 million TCR beta CDR3 reads from each mother and several million from each child. Comparable shaping of TCR recombination output by thymic selection was observed in related and unrelated pairs.

The TCR was taken from a girl aged 2-10 years in good health. The chain uses TRBV7-9 and TRBJ2-3, with no clear D. What was sequenced was blood. Here the CDR3 DNA reads TGTGCCAGCAGCCCTCGCGGCCAAGGCACAGATACGCAGTATTTT. Encoded protein: CASSPRGQGTDTQYF. Based on the CDR3 plus reference TRBV7-9 and TRBJ2-3, the full variable domain is DTGVSQNPRHKITKRGQNVTFRCDPISEHNRLYWYRQTLGQGPEFLTYFQNEAQLEKSRLLSDRFSAERPKGSFSTLEIQRTEQGDSAMYLCASSPRGQGTDTQYFGPGTRLTVL.